These 22 T cell receptor beta chains were sequenced from one sample in a study of beta chain features in type 1 diabetes (dated by TCRdb to 2016 to 2018). Findings and caveats that apply to the study as a whole: Type 1 diabetes patients showed a moderate but significant shortening of TCRB CDR3 length in all four CD4+ subsets.

No cognate antigen is known for these TCRs. Libraries were built with the immunoSEQ multiplex PCR assay. The entire isolated RNA was reverse transcribed using the High Capacity cDNA Reverse Transcription Kit, and thus expressed TCRB transcripts were sequenced. Held by TCRdb, this immuneACCESS table contains in-frame sequences only and omits some clones. Under half of the omission traces to an unresolved V gene where checked; the cause of the rest is unknown. The sample data list a few hundred thousand clones, and over 9% of these were observed just once. The ten largest make up approximately 0.6% of the sample. Sequences were obtained from central memory CD4+ T cells from blood. These receptors were obtained from a man aged 25 to 45 with type 1 diabetes.

This clone has a handful of counts. V usage is TRBV7-2 and J usage is TRBJ1-1; D ambiguous. V lost 1 base to trimming and J lost 6 bases, with 24 bases between them. The CDR3 is 18 amino acids. Germline loops: CDR1 SGHTA, CDR2 FQGNSA. The CDR3 protein is CASSLVRLGQDHGAEAFF. The DNA of the CDR3 is TGTGCCAGCAGCTTAGTCCGCTTGGGCCAGGACCATGGAGCTGAAGCTTTCTTT.

This clone has just a few counts. The genes are TRBV28 and TRBJ2-3, with D possibly being TRBD2 (6 bases). Trimming removed 5 bases at V and 4 bases at J, with 25 bases between. The CDR3 has 18 residues. Germline CDR1 is MDHEN and CDR2 is SYDVKM. This CDR3 is CASSGSLGRGFSSDTQYF. The CDR3 DNA sequence: TGTGCCAGCAGTGGTTCCCTCGGGCGGGGCTTTTCTTCAGATACGCAGTATTTT.

V is TRBV6-5 and J is TRBJ2-1; D ambiguous. There are 13 residues in the CDR3. The V and J ends lost 9 bases and 6 bases respectively, with 15 bases between them. CDR1 and CDR2 (germline): MNHEY, SVGAGI. The CDR3 bases are TGTGCCAGTGGACGGATTGATGTCAATGAGCAGTTCTTC. Residues: CASGRIDVNEQFF.

The chain is built from TRBV7-9 and TRBJ2-2; D gene ambiguous. The V gene's germline CDR1 is SEHNR and CDR2 FQNEAQ (reference sequence). There are 12 residues in the CDR3. V lost 5 bases to trimming and J lost 6 bases, with 7 bases between them. CDR3 DNA: TGTGCCAGCAGCCGAATGTCCGGGGAGCTGTTTTTT. Protein sequence: CASSRMSGELFF.

This clone has only a few counts. The rearrangement uses TRBV5-1 and TRBJ2-1; D uncertain. The CDR3 runs to 13 residues. Deletions cut 3 bases from V and 5 bases from J, with 9 bases between. Germline lookup yields CDR1 SGHRS and CDR2 YFSETQ. The CDR3, as DNA: TGCGCCAGCAGCTCGGTGGGCGACAATGAGCAGTTCTTC. It specifies CASSSVGDNEQFF.

The chain uses TRBV2 and TRBJ1-6; the D gene is possibly TRBD1 (5 bases). Germline lookup yields CDR1 SNHLY and CDR2 FYNNEI. V was shortened by 10 bases and J by 4 bases, with 14 bases between the two germline ends. The CDR3 length is 14 residues. CDR3 sequence: CATLGDRYNSPLHF. The DNA for the CDR3 is TGTGCCACCCTAGGCGACAGATATAATTCACCCCTCCACTTT.

The rearrangement joins TRBV28 to TRBJ2-3; D gene ambiguous. This CDR3 has 15 residues. V was cut by 2 bases and J by 2 bases, with 11 bases left in between. Germline CDR1 is MDHEN and CDR2 is SYDVKM. CDR3 sequence: CASSLNSGNTDTQYF. CDR3 bases: TGTGCCAGCAGTTTAAACAGTGGGAACACAGATACGCAGTATTTT.

The chain is built from TRBV30 and TRBJ2-7; D is unresolved. Trimming took off 2 bases at V and 4 bases at J, with 15 bases between the two ends. Germline V CDR1 and CDR2: GTSNPN, SVGIG (reference sequence). CDR3 length equals 14 residues. In nucleotides, the CDR3 is TGTGCCTGGAGTTTCCGTAGGAGTACGTACGAGCAGTACTTC. It yields the protein CAWSFRRSTYEQYF.

The V gene is TRBV21-1, the J gene TRBJ2-2; the table gives TRBD1 as D, unverified against the DNA. TRBV21-1 is tagged as a pseudogene. The CDR3 length is 18 residues. CDR3 in DNA: TGTGCCAGCAGCAAAGAAAGTGACAGGGGGGAGAGCACCGGGGAGCTGTTTTTT. It encodes CASSKESDRGESTGELFF.

The CDR3 sequence: CASRYRSSSTDTQYF. CDR3 in DNA: TGTGCCAGTAGGTACAGGAGCTCGAGCACAGATACGCAGTATTTT. The genes are TRBV19 and TRBJ2-3, with a possible D match to TRBD1 (5 bases). V lost 6 bases and J 0 bases, leaving 13 bases between the germline ends. Germline V gene lookup returns CDR1 LNHDA and CDR2 SQIVND (reference sequence). The CDR3 extends over 15 amino acids.

This clone has more than one count but fewer than ten. Given a far larger clone just one base away, this is likely a sequencing read error. The chain has TRBV4-2 and TRBJ1-5, with unresolved D. CDR1 is LGHNA and CDR2 is YNFKEQ in the germline V gene. The CDR3 consists of 16 residues. Between the trimmed V and J ends, which lost 0 bases and 5 bases, there was a span of 14 bases. DNA of the CDR3: TGTGCCAGCAGCCAAGATCCGGCGGGGTTGTATCAGCCCCAGCATTTT. This sequence encodes CASSQDPAGLYQPQHF.

This clone has just a few counts. This chain uses TRBV28 with TRBJ2-1, with D possibly being TRBD1 (7 bases). CDR1 and CDR2 from the germline V gene are MDHEN and SYDVKM. V gave up 2 bases and J gave up 8 bases, with 16 bases separating them. The CDR3 spans 15 residues. The CDR3 loop is CASSLRGGTVDEQFF. DNA for the CDR3: TGTGCCAGCAGTTTACGGGGCGGGACAGTGGATGAGCAGTTCTTC.

The rearrangement uses TRBV6-6 and TRBJ2-1, with 12 bases fitting TRBD2. The V segment lost 7 bases and the J segment 7 bases; nucleotides outside the gene matches: 8. Germline V lookup: CDR1 MNHNY, CDR2 SVGAGI (reference sequence). This CDR3 contains 15 residues. Here the CDR3 reads CASTLAGGPNNEQFF. The DNA of the CDR3 is TGTGCCAGCACTCTAGCGGGAGGGCCGAATAATGAGCAGTTCTTC.

About this clone itself: No conserved phenylalanine or tryptophan is present at the end of the CDR3, so a read error is the likely explanation. J is TRBJ1-2 and V is TRBV7-2; D call uncertain. Per the germline V gene, CDR1 is SGHTA and CDR2 is FQGNSA. CDR3 length: 16 residues. V lost 1 base to trimming and J lost 9 bases, with 21 bases between them. CDR3 coding DNA: TGTGCCAGCAGCTTAGGGATGACAACGGACCGCATAAGCTACACCCTC. It specifies CASSLGMTTDRISYTL.

This rearrangement joins TRBV30 to TRBJ1-4; TRBD1 matches at 11 bases. Trimming took 0 bases from V and 6 from J; bases not matched to a gene: 9. The germline CDR1 and CDR2 sequences are GTSNPN and SVGIG (reference sequence). This CDR3 comprises 17 residues. Here the CDR3 reads CAWSVKEGQGGYEKLFF. The DNA for the CDR3 is TGTGCCTGGAGTGTTAAAGAGGGACAGGGGGGGTATGAAAAACTGTTTTTT.

This chain joins TRBV9 and TRBJ2-1; TRBD2 aligns across 8 bases. The germline gives CDR1 SGDLS, CDR2 YYNGEE. V shed 1 base, J shed 0 bases, and the junction held 3 bases outside the gene matches. The length of the CDR3 is 16 residues. CDR3 coding DNA: TGTGCCAGCAGCGTAACCGCGGGAGGCTCCTACAATGAGCAGTTCTTC. Encoded protein: CASSVTAGGSYNEQFF.

The CDR3 region has the DNA TGCGCCAGCAGTCAATTCGGGGGAAATCAGCCCCAGCATTTT. The encoded protein is CASSQFGGNQPQHF. The chain joins TRBV5-1 to TRBJ1-5; possible D gene TRBD1, 5 bases. This CDR3 is 14 amino acids long. Germline V gene data show CDR1 as SGHRS and CDR2 as YFSETQ. Trimming stripped 5 bases from V and 4 bases from J, with 13 bases between.

The sample holds many counts of this clone. This chain connects TRBV5-4 to TRBJ1-2; D not resolved. Germline-derived CDR1 and CDR2 are SGHNT and YYREEE (reference sequence). The CDR3 sequence is 13 residues long. Trimming took off 2 bases at V and 6 bases at J, with 11 bases between the two ends. The CDR3 here is CASSFDRFHGYTF. CDR3 in DNA: TGTGCCAGCAGCTTTGACCGTTTCCATGGCTACACCTTC.

This sequence joins TRBV18 and TRBJ1-4; 7 bases map to TRBD1. CDR1 KGHSH and CDR2 LQKENI come from the germline V gene. This CDR3 has 15 amino acids. The V segment lost 3 bases and the J segment 4 bases; nucleotides outside the gene matches: 5. DNA of the CDR3: TGTGCCAGCTCACCGGCGACAGGGAATAATGAAAAACTGTTTTTT. Encoded protein: CASSPATGNNEKLFF.

This clone was observed a few times. The chain joins TRBV5-1 to TRBJ2-5; D is unresolved. The J call may be wrong; the DNA end is better matched by TRBJ2-7. The CDR3 covers 11 residues. CDR1 and CDR2 (germline): SGHRS, YFSETQ. CDR3 sequence (DNA): TGCGCCAGCAGCTCCTTAGCCGAGCAGTACTTC. Its translation: CASSSLAEQYF.

The table lists this clone with many counts. This sample includes further DNA sequences coding for the same CDR3. This rearrangement joins TRBV14 to TRBJ2-7, with 9 bases aligning to TRBD1. The CDR3 loop spans 14 amino acids. Per the germline V gene, CDR1 is SGHDN and CDR2 is FVKESK. V gave up 4 bases and J gave up 6 bases; unmatched junction bases: 7. This chain's CDR3 is CASSLGQGFSEQYF. CDR3 sequence (DNA): TGTGCCAGCAGCCTGGGACAGGGATTCTCCGAGCAGTACTTC.

This clone occurred a few times. The rearrangement links TRBV6-1 to TRBJ2-7; no reliable D call. There are 12 residues in the CDR3. Trimming took off 3 bases at V and 5 bases at J, with 8 bases between the two ends. Germline V gene lookup returns CDR1 MNHNS and CDR2 SASEGT. As DNA, the CDR3 is TGTGCCAGCAGTGATATAACTGACGAGCAGTACTTC. It is translated as CASSDITDEQYF.